These 11 T cell receptor beta chains were sequenced from one sample in a study of shared clonotypes between healthy human individuals (dated by TCRdb to about 2020). Libraries were made using the immunoSEQ multiplex PCR assay. The clones in this table, taken by TCRdb from immuneACCESS, are in-frame only. Not every clone is retained; where verified, under half of the shortfall comes from an unresolved V gene, and the cause of the rest is unknown. The sample records roughly 2 million clones, 90% to 97% of which are singletons. Less than 0.15% of the sample lies in the top ten. The sequencing sample was made of naive CD4+ T cells sorted from blood. This specimen's cell subset or site label, interpreted: CD45RA+ positively selected. These receptors came from a man younger than 30 in good health.

V is TRBV5-1 and J is TRBJ2-7; TRBD2 matches at 10 bases. The CDR3 is 14 amino acids. Germline trimming cut 4 bases from V and 1 base from J; bases unmatched to any gene: 2. Per germline, CDR1 SGHRS and CDR2 YFSETQ. CDR3 loop: CASSNSGGSYEQYF. CDR3 DNA: TGCGCCAGCAGCAATAGCGGGGGGTCCTACGAGCAGTACTTC.

The chain links TRBV19 to TRBJ2-4; D might be TRBD2 (5 bases). This CDR3 region has 17 residues. Germline loops: CDR1 LNHDA, CDR2 SQIVND (reference sequence). V lost 4 bases and J lost 2, with 18 bases in between. The CDR3, as DNA: TGTGCCAGTAGTAGAGGGCCAGCCTCGCCATCCAAAAACATTCAGTACTTC. Its translation is CASSRGPASPSKNIQYF. Full variable domain (rest looked up from reference TRBV19 and TRBJ2-4): DGGITQSPKYLFRKEGQNVTLSCEQNLNHDAMYWYRQDPGQGLRLIYYSQIVNDFQKGDIAEGYSVSREKKESFPLTVTSAQKNPTAFYLCASSRGPASPSKNIQYFGAGTRLSVL.

The chain carries TRBV6-5 and TRBJ1-3, with D uncertain. The CDR3 contains 12 residues. V dropped 4 bases and J dropped 5 bases, with 6 bases sitting between them. Germline CDR1 reads MNHEY; CDR2 reads SVGAGI. CDR3 sequence (DNA): TGTGCCAGCAGTTCTCCCAGAAACACCATATATTTT. Amino acids: CASSSPRNTIYF.

Details on this clone: The sample contains more than one DNA sequence encoding this CDR3. This chain joins TRBV19 and TRBJ1-2; D not resolved. Germline loops: CDR1 LNHDA, CDR2 SQIVND (reference sequence). The CDR3 is 14 residues long. The germline V and J ends were trimmed by 1 base and 0 bases, with 6 bases remaining between them. CDR3 DNA: TGTGCCAGTAGTATAGGTCAAGCTAACTATGGCTACACCTTC. Translating it yields CASSIGQANYGYTF.

The chain uses TRBV5-1 and TRBJ2-7; 12 nucleotides agree with TRBD2. The germline gives CDR1 SGHRS, CDR2 YFSETQ. With 4 bases clipped from V and 0 bases from J, the junction kept 2 bases outside the gene matches. CDR3 length equals 15 residues. The CDR3 DNA follows: TGCGCCAGCAGCCAACTAGCGGGAGGCTCCTACGAGCAGTACTTC. It yields the protein CASSQLAGGSYEQYF.

This chain joins TRBV4-3 and TRBJ2-7, with TRBD2 identical over 10 bases. Germline loops: CDR1 LGHNA, CDR2 YSLEER. With V trimmed by 3 bases and J by 3 bases, 5 bases remained unmatched. CDR3 length equals 15 residues. The CDR3 here is CASSQLAGVIYEQYF. CDR3 coding DNA: TGCGCCAGCAGCCAGCTAGCGGGAGTAATCTACGAGCAGTACTTC.

The chain is built from TRBV7-2 and TRBJ2-4; no definite D call. The CDR3 sequence is 15 residues long. CDR1 is SGHTA and CDR2 is FQGNSA in the germline V gene. Trimming cost V 1 base and J 0 bases, with 7 bases left between them. The CDR3 DNA reads as TGTGCCAGCAGCTTAGAAAGTCTAGCCAAAAACATTCAGTACTTC. Its protein is CASSLESLAKNIQYF.

This clone has only one observation. This specimen includes other DNA sequences encoding the same CDR3. In DNA, the CDR3 is TGCGCCAGCAGCCCGGGACAGGGGAAGCCCTACGAGCAGTACTTC. This gives the protein CASSPGQGKPYEQYF. The gene calls are TRBV5-1 and TRBJ2-7, with 10 bases identical to TRBD1. The CDR3 is made up of 15 amino acids. Germline assignment: CDR1 SGHRS and CDR2 YFSETQ. The V and J ends lost 4 bases and 2 bases, in that order; junction bases with no gene match: 6.

As concerns this clone: This sample includes further DNA sequences coding for the same CDR3. The chain carries TRBV5-1 and TRBJ2-3; D ambiguous. Germline V gene lookup returns CDR1 SGHRS and CDR2 YFSETQ. The CDR3 runs 13 residues. Trimming shortened V by 0 bases and J by 2 bases, and 4 bases separated the two germline ends. The CDR3 spells CASSLAVTDTQYF. The CDR3 coding sequence is TGCGCCAGCAGCTTGGCGGTCACAGATACGCAGTATTTT.

The chain has TRBV2 and TRBJ2-7, with no clear D. Trimming took off 8 bases at V and 3 bases at J, with 11 bases between the two ends. The CDR3 covers 12 residues. Germline V lookup: CDR1 SNHLY, CDR2 FYNNEI. CDR3 loop: CASRPAGYEQYF. The CDR3 DNA is TGTGCCAGCCGGCCGGCCGGCTACGAGCAGTACTTC. Based on the CDR3 plus reference TRBV2 and TRBJ2-7, the full variable domain is EPEVTQTPSHQVTQMGQEVILRCVPISNHLYFYWYRQILGQKVEFLVSFYNNEISEKSEIFDDQFSVERPDGSNFTLKIRSTKLEDSAMYFCASRPAGYEQYFGPGTRLTVT.

On this clone: Other DNA sequences in this specimen translate into the identical CDR3. The rearrangement links TRBV30 to TRBJ1-5, with 7 bases lining up with TRBD1. Germline assignment: CDR1 GTSNPN and CDR2 SVGIG (reference sequence). The CDR3 consists of 14 residues. The V and J ends lost 0 bases and 4 bases, in that order; junction bases with no gene match: 3. The CDR3 loop reads CAWSVSGGNQPQHF. The CDR3 region has the DNA TGTGCCTGGAGTGTATCAGGGGGAAATCAGCCCCAGCATTTT. Looking up the rest from reference TRBV30 and TRBJ1-5 gives the full variable domain: SQTIHQWPATLVQPVGSPLSLECTVEGTSNPNLYWYRQAAGRGLQLLFYSVGIGQISSEVPQNLSASRPQDRQFILSSKKLLLSDSGFYLCAWSVSGGNQPQHFGDGTRLSIL.